The TCR beta chain described here comes from a study of T-cell reconstitution after alpha-beta-depleted transplantation in children. The length of the CDR3 is 15 residues. The trim removed 5 bases at V and 0 bases at J, leaving 8 bases unmatched. Germline V gene data show CDR1 as SGHRS and CDR2 as YFSETQ. There are a few counts of this clonotype. Unique molecular identifiers were incorporated into the prepared TCRbeta library. TCRdb re-derived calls from the PCR reads in MiXCR, one entry per CDR3 protein. This sample has a few hundred thousand distinct CDR3 sequences; approximately 9.5% occur once, and the top ten carry about 6.2%.

The chain joins TRBV5-1 to TRBJ2-7; 7 bases align to TRBD1. Sequenced material: PBMCs from the stem cell graft donor, taken from the stem cell graft. The sequence came from a human donor who donated a stem cell graft to a child with acute lymphoblastic leukemia. The CDR3 loop reads CASRRGPNRSYEQYF. The CDR3 region has the DNA TGCGCCAGCAGAAGGGGGCCCAATCGCTCCTACGAGCAGTACTTC.